The entry that follows covers one TCR beta chain sequence. Its antigen remains unknown. The CDR3 is 15 residues long. Germline-derived CDR1 and CDR2 are SGHTA and FQGNSA. The V end was cut by 5 bases, the J end by 7 bases, with 18 bases between. These data are taken from a study of T cell responses to AZD1222 COVID-19 vaccine. Points from the study as a whole: At baseline, just six or seven AZD1222 recipients tested seropositive. Donors were mostly white British, more females; clonal diversity possibly underestimated.

Produced via immunoSEQ multiplex PCR; TCRdb's table is partial and in-frame only. The table records under 150,000 clones, 75% to 90% of them present only once. The receptor comes from an adult who received the AZD1222 COVID-19 vaccine. The specimen was peripheral blood, collected 28 days after the second AZD1222 dose. This chain uses TRBV7-2 with TRBJ2-4; D perhaps matches TRBD1 (6 bases). CDR3 sequence reads: CASSPNRALSNIQYF. The CDR3 DNA sequence: TGTGCCAGCAGCCCTAACAGGGCCCTCAGTAACATTCAGTACTTC.